These 20 T cell receptor beta chains were sequenced from one sample in a study of blood T cell repertoires in COVID-19. Only in-frame clones appear in the TCRdb table, and some are missing; sequencing was by immunoSEQ multiplex PCR. The sample includes 200,000 to 250,000 clones, about four fifths seen only once; the top ten take around 2%. The source material was peripheral blood. These receptors were taken from a woman aged 55-70 years with acute or convalescent COVID-19.

In its sample, this clone was seen many times. The chain carries TRBV2 and TRBJ1-2; 7 bases match TRBD1. Germline loops: CDR1 SNHLY, CDR2 FYNNEI. J was trimmed by 5 bases and V by 6 bases; bases with no gene match: 6. The CDR3 has 13 residues. The CDR3: CASSSDRLYGYTF. The CDR3 region has the DNA TGTGCCAGCAGCTCGGACAGGCTATATGGCTACACCTTC.

V is TRBV7-9 and J is TRBJ2-1; 9 bases are shared with TRBD2. The CDR3 runs 14 residues. V was clipped by 6 bases and J by 7 bases; unmatched bases: 7. Germline V lookup: CDR1 SEHNR, CDR2 FQNEAQ (reference sequence). CDR3 protein: CASSLSGGVNEQFF. The CDR3 DNA reads TGTGCCAGCAGTCTTAGCGGGGGAGTAAATGAGCAGTTCTTC.

The chain couples TRBV7-2 to TRBJ2-2, with TRBD1 identical over 7 bases. This CDR3 contains 15 residues. Trimming removed 4 bases from V and 6 bases from J; junction bases left unmatched: 8. CDR1 and CDR2 from the germline V gene are SGHTA and FQGNSA. In DNA form, the CDR3 reads TGTGCCAGCAGCTCGTCGGGACAGACCTCCGGGGAGCTGTTTTTT. The encoded protein is CASSSSGQTSGELFF. The full variable domain, its missing parts supplied by reference TRBV7-2 and TRBJ2-2, is GAGVSQSPSNKVTEKGKDVELRCDPISGHTALYWYRQSLGQGLEFLIYFQGNSAPDKSGLPSDRFSAERTGGSVSTLTIQRTQQEDSAVYLCASSSSGQTSGELFFGEGSRLTVL.

A single count supports this clone. The chain is built from TRBV6-5 and TRBJ2-1; 9 nucleotides agree with TRBD2. Looked up from germline, CDR1 is MNHEY and CDR2 is SVGAGI. Trimming cost V 6 bases and J 10 bases; bases outside gene matches: 10. This CDR3 has 14 residues. CDR3: CASSSGGGAWEQFF. CDR3 DNA: TGTGCCAGCAGCAGTGGCGGGGGGGCATGGGAGCAGTTCTTC.

This rearrangement joins TRBV7-9 to TRBJ1-1, with D maybe TRBD1 (5 bases). The V gene's germline CDR1 is SEHNR and CDR2 FQNEAQ (reference sequence). The CDR3 sequence is 17 residues long. V lost 0 bases and J 6 bases, leaving 20 bases between the germline ends. The CDR3 sequence: CASSLAGGSGTGAEAFF. The CDR3 DNA reads as TGTGCCAGCAGCTTAGCGGGGGGTAGTGGTACAGGCGCTGAAGCTTTCTTT.

The chain carries TRBV7-2 and TRBJ2-1; possible D gene TRBD1, 6 bases. The CDR3 is 16 amino acids. Deletions cut 2 bases from V and 2 bases from J, with 13 bases between. Germline V lookup: CDR1 SGHTA, CDR2 FQGNSA. This CDR3 is CASSLSSTGTYNEQFF. The CDR3 DNA reads as TGTGCCAGCAGCTTAAGTTCCACAGGGACCTACAATGAGCAGTTCTTC.

This rearrangement joins TRBV2 to TRBJ2-2; a possible D gene is TRBD1 (6 bases). Germline loops: CDR1 SNHLY, CDR2 FYNNEI. This CDR3 comprises 14 residues. Trimming shortened V by 10 bases and J by 0 bases, and 12 bases separated the two germline ends. Here the CDR3 reads CAIEGDANTGELFF. Written as DNA, the CDR3 is TGTGCCATCGAGGGGGACGCGAACACCGGGGAGCTGTTTTTT.

J is TRBJ2-2 and V is TRBV4-1; D might be TRBD1 (6 bases). The CDR3 loop spans 17 amino acids. V lost 1 base, J lost 6 bases, and 18 bases lay in between. Germline loops: CDR1 MGHRA, CDR2 YSYEKL. In nucleotides, the CDR3 is TGCGCCAGCAGCCAAGGTTTCACAGGGTTGCGGGCCGGGGAGCTGTTTTTT. Translated, it gives CASSQGFTGLRAGELFF.

This sequence joins TRBV10-3 and TRBJ1-1; TRBD1 is a possible D gene (6 bases). The CDR3 consists of 13 residues. Trimming removed 10 bases at V and 2 bases at J, with 14 bases between. Per germline, CDR1 ENHRY and CDR2 SYGVKD. CDR3 DNA: TGTGCCACGGCGGACAGACAAAACACTGAAGCTTTCTTT. Protein product: CATADRQNTEAFF.

The CDR3 region is CSVRQGAVGTDTQYF. CDR3 in DNA: TGCAGCGTTCGACAGGGAGCCGTGGGCACAGATACGCAGTATTTT. The rearrangement uses TRBV29-1 and TRBJ2-3, with TRBD1 matching over 7 bases. The V segment lost 5 bases and the J segment 1 base; nucleotides outside the gene matches: 9. Per the germline V gene, CDR1 is SQVTM and CDR2 is ANQGSEA. This CDR3 region has 15 residues.

The chain has TRBV9 and TRBJ2-1; 11 bases fit TRBD2. V shed 3 bases, J shed 8 bases, and the junction held 10 bases outside the gene matches. The CDR3 runs 16 residues. Per germline, CDR1 SGDLS and CDR2 YYNGEE. CDR3 region: CASSELAGATTDEQFF. As DNA, the CDR3 is TGTGCCAGCAGCGAACTAGCGGGGGCTACTACAGATGAGCAGTTCTTC.

As to this clone: In the same sample, other DNA sequences code for this CDR3. The chain carries TRBV12-3 or TRBV12-4 and TRBJ1-1; the match to TRBD1 covers 7 bases. The CDR3 runs 13 residues. Unmatched junction bases numbered 5, after V lost 5 bases and J lost 5 bases. The CDR3 spells CASSRTGRTEAFF. The DNA for the CDR3 is TGTGCCAGCAGTAGGACAGGAAGGACTGAAGCTTTCTTT.

The V and J genes are TRBV28 and TRBJ2-3; 9 bases line up with TRBD2. Germline V gene data show CDR1 as MDHEN and CDR2 as SYDVKM. The CDR3 extends over 18 amino acids. Trimming took 5 bases from V and 0 from J; bases not matched to a gene: 12. CDR3 protein: CASSPAAGGFSSTDTQYF. Here the CDR3 DNA reads TGTGCCAGCAGTCCGGCTGCGGGGGGGTTCTCTAGCACAGATACGCAGTATTTT.

The genes are TRBV6-6 and TRBJ1-2; maybe TRBD1 (6 bases). Looked up from germline, CDR1 is MNHNY and CDR2 is SVGAGI (reference sequence). The V gene lost 5 bases and the J gene lost 6 bases, with 10 bases spanning the gap. The CDR3 contains 12 residues. This CDR3 reads CASSPTGNGYTF. In DNA form, the CDR3 reads TGTGCCAGCAGTCCCACAGGGAATGGCTACACCTTC.

The chain couples TRBV28 to TRBJ1-4; 8 bases map to TRBD1. The germline gives CDR1 MDHEN, CDR2 SYDVKM. With V trimmed by 3 bases and J by 7 bases, 4 bases remained unmatched. The CDR3 is made up of 14 amino acids. For the CDR3, the DNA is TGTGCCAGCAGTTTGGGGGGGACAGGTGAAAAACTGTTTTTT. It codes for CASSLGGTGEKLFF.

This clone was detected a few times. The genes are TRBV19 and TRBJ2-3; D is perhaps TRBD2 (5 bases). The CDR3 has 14 amino acids. The germline V gene has CDR1 LNHDA and CDR2 SQIVND (reference sequence). With 9 bases removed from V and 0 bases from J, the gap between germline ends came to 13 bases. The CDR3 spells CASRNGDSTDTQYF. Here the CDR3 DNA reads TGTGCCAGCCGGAACGGGGATAGCACAGATACGCAGTATTTT.

The chain links TRBV30 to TRBJ1-3, with TRBD1 identical over 7 bases. Germline values: CDR1 GTSNPN, CDR2 SVGIG (reference sequence). The CDR3 covers 15 residues. Trimming at V came to 2 bases and at J to 2 bases, leaving 6 bases not matched to a gene. The CDR3 protein is CAWSQGGSAGNTIYF. CDR3 nucleotide sequence: TGTGCCTGGAGTCAAGGGGGCTCTGCTGGAAACACCATATATTTT.

The CDR3 loop is CASSASRGDGLFF. CDR3 in DNA: TGTGCCAGCAGCGCCTCACGGGGGGACGGACTGTTTTTT. The chain couples TRBV27 to TRBJ1-4; TRBD1 might be the D (5 bases). Trimming took off 6 bases at V and 13 bases at J, with 18 bases between the two ends. The CDR3 has 13 residues. CDR1 and CDR2 from the germline V gene are MNHEY and SMNVEV (reference sequence).

CDR3 nucleotides: TGTGCCAGCAGGTTCCGGGACAGGGGTTCTGAAGCTTTCTTT. It is translated as CASRFRDRGSEAFF. The chain combines TRBV6-5 with TRBJ1-1, with TRBD1 identical over 10 bases. V shed 6 bases, J shed 6 bases, and the junction held 7 bases outside the gene matches. This CDR3 comprises 14 residues. Germline CDR1 MNHEY, CDR2 SVGAGI.

V is TRBV7-3 and J is TRBJ2-2; tentative D call: TRBD2 (5 bases). V shed 1 base and J shed 3 bases, with 15 bases lying between them. CDR1 SGHTA and CDR2 FQGTGA come from the germline V gene. The CDR3 loop spans 17 amino acids. CDR3 nucleotides: TGTGCCAGCAGCTTAAACTCTGGACTCCAGGACACCGGGGAGCTGTTTTTT. Its translation: CASSLNSGLQDTGELFF.